These 25 T cell receptor beta chains came from one sample sequenced in a study of PD-L1 blockade in urothelial cancer. Profiling relied on immunoSEQ multiplex PCR, and the TCRdb table lists in-frame clones only, not all of them. The sample has some 100,000 clones; roughly nine tenths are singletons. Indicated time point: pretreatment peripheral blood. This specimen consisted of PBMCs, obtained around atezolizumab (anti-PD-L1) treatment. Every receptor here comes from a woman of 80 years or more with urothelial cancer.

The J gene is TRBJ1-2, the V gene TRBV7-2, with D possibly being TRBD1 (5 bases). Trimming pared 5 bases from V and 6 bases from J, leaving 25 bases between. The germline V gene has CDR1 SGHTA and CDR2 FQGNSA. The CDR3 is made up of 17 amino acids. The chain's CDR3 is CASSPYSRPGTPDGYTF. DNA for the CDR3: TGTGCCAGCAGCCCCTACTCTCGGCCCGGGACTCCCGATGGCTACACCTTC.

This clone was seen only once. This sequence joins TRBV28 and TRBJ2-1; a weak D match, TRBD1 (6 bases). The length of the CDR3 is 15 residues. Germline CDR1 MDHEN, CDR2 SYDVKM. V was trimmed by 5 bases and J by 3 bases, leaving 14 bases between them. CDR3 sequence: CASSPPTGVYNEQFF. In DNA form, the CDR3 reads TGTGCCAGCAGTCCACCGACAGGAGTCTACAATGAGCAGTTCTTC.

The rearrangement uses TRBV10-3 and TRBJ2-1; 8 bases fit TRBD2. The CDR3 extends over 15 amino acids. The germline gives CDR1 ENHRY, CDR2 SYGVKD. J lost 5 bases, V lost 6 bases, and 9 bases had no gene match. This CDR3 is CAISGRAFGNNEQFF. The CDR3 coding sequence is TGTGCCATCAGCGGGAGGGCCTTTGGAAACAATGAGCAGTTCTTC.

The chain combines TRBV30 with TRBJ1-2, with 8 nucleotides matching TRBD1. The CDR3 totals 15 residues. After removal of 1 base from V and 5 bases from J, the junction contained 9 bases not matched to a gene. Germline V gives CDR1 GTSNPN, CDR2 SVGIG (reference sequence). The CDR3 sequence: CAWSGSGTGEYGYTF. The CDR3, as DNA: TGTGCCTGGAGTGGCTCGGGGACAGGAGAATATGGCTACACCTTC.

The chain employs TRBV29-1 and TRBJ2-7, with TRBD2 matching over 7 bases. The CDR3 contains 14 residues. CDR1 SQVTM and CDR2 ANQGSEA come from the germline V gene. Trimming cost V 3 bases and J 2 bases; bases outside gene matches: 7. The CDR3 DNA sequence: TGCAGCGTTGAGTGGGGGGGAGACCCCTACGAGCAGTACTTC. Translated, it gives CSVEWGGDPYEQYF.

This clone showed up just once. The chain employs TRBV10-1 and TRBJ2-7, with 9 bases that match TRBD2. CDR3 length: 13 amino acids. Germline V gives CDR1 WNHNN, CDR2 SYGVQD (reference sequence). With V trimmed by 6 bases and J by 2 bases, 2 bases remained unmatched. The DNA for the CDR3 is TGCGCCAGCAGCCGCGGGAGGGCCTACGAGCAGTACTTC. This translates into CASSRGRAYEQYF.

This sequence joins TRBV30 and TRBJ2-7, with D tentatively TRBD2 (5 bases). This CDR3 contains 14 residues. Trimming took off 2 bases at V and 0 bases at J, with 11 bases between the two ends. CDR1 GTSNPN and CDR2 SVGIG come from the germline V gene (reference sequence). As DNA, the CDR3 is TGTGCCTGGAGTAGACTAAGGAGCTCCTACGAGCAGTACTTC. Encoded protein: CAWSRLRSSYEQYF.

This clone was recorded once. This rearrangement joins TRBV14 to TRBJ1-2, with D perhaps matching TRBD1 (6 bases). There are 15 residues in the CDR3. CDR1 and CDR2 (germline): SGHDN, FVKESK. The V end lost 1 base, the J end lost 6 bases, and 15 bases lay between the germline ends. CDR3 coding DNA: TGTGCCAGCAGCCAAGGGGGGGGCCCCCTTGATGGCTACACCTTC. Protein product: CASSQGGGPLDGYTF.

This chain joins TRBV2 and TRBJ1-1; TRBD1 agrees at 7 bases. Trimming cost V 7 bases and J 0 bases; bases outside gene matches: 8. Germline V gene lookup returns CDR1 SNHLY and CDR2 FYNNEI. CDR3 size: 15 residues. The CDR3: CASIRGQIMNTEAFF. The CDR3 region has the DNA TGTGCCAGCATCCGGGGACAGATTATGAACACTGAAGCTTTCTTT.

There are a few counts of this clone. The chain uses TRBV11-2 and TRBJ2-7; TRBD2 is a possible D gene (5 bases). There are 12 residues in the CDR3. V was pared by 8 bases and J by 0 bases, with 8 bases between. Looked up from germline, CDR1 is SGHAT and CDR2 is FQNNGV. In DNA, the CDR3 is TGTGCCAGCCGAGGGAGCTCCTACGAGCAGTACTTC. Translation: CASRGSSYEQYF.

This clone was recorded only once. The CDR3 here is CAGDFGTGGGEQYF. As DNA, the CDR3 is TGTGCCGGCGACTTCGGGACAGGGGGCGGTGAGCAGTACTTC. The rearrangement uses TRBV30 and TRBJ2-7; 12 bases map to TRBD1. Germline V gene lookup returns CDR1 GTSNPN and CDR2 SVGIG (reference sequence). V lost 8 bases to trimming and J lost 7 bases; unmatched junction nucleotides: 12. The CDR3 has 14 amino acids.

The V gene is TRBV30, the J gene TRBJ1-1; D is possibly TRBD1 (6 bases). Germline V gene sequence: CDR1 GTSNPN, CDR2 SVGIG (reference sequence). Trimming removed 7 bases at V and 5 bases at J, with 11 bases between. CDR3 length equals 11 residues. Here the CDR3 DNA reads TGTGCCTCGGATAGGGGGACTGAAGCTTTCTTT. Translated: CASDRGTEAFF.

The V and J genes are TRBV27 and TRBJ1-1, with TRBD1 identical over 9 bases. Trimming at V came to 6 bases and at J to 10 bases, leaving 12 bases not matched to a gene. The CDR3 totals 14 residues. In germline, CDR1 is MNHEY, CDR2 SMNVEV (reference sequence). Written as DNA, the CDR3 is TGTGCCAGCAGGTCCGGGACAGGGAGTGTTGGAGCTTTCTTT. Amino acids: CASRSGTGSVGAFF.

The V call is TRBV18, the J call TRBJ2-7; a weak D match, TRBD2 (5 bases). The CDR3 has 14 amino acids. Germline values: CDR1 KGHSH, CDR2 LQKENI. V was trimmed by 4 bases and J by 6 bases, leaving 16 bases between them. CDR3 protein: CASSLGLGKGEQYF. CDR3 nucleotide sequence: TGTGCCAGCTCACTCGGACTGGGAAAGGGCGAGCAGTACTTC.

V gene TRBV9 combines with J gene TRBJ1-2; D is perhaps TRBD1 (5 bases). CDR3 length: 15 amino acids. The V gene lost 4 bases and the J gene lost 3 bases, with 16 bases spanning the gap. Germline V CDR1 and CDR2: SGDLS, YYNGEE. DNA for the CDR3: TGTGCCAGCAGCCCCACAGGTCAACGGGACTATGGCTACACCTTC. Amino acids: CASSPTGQRDYGYTF.

The gene calls are TRBV18 and TRBJ1-2; tentatively, D is TRBD1 (5 bases). V shed 3 bases and J shed 10 bases, with 18 bases lying between them. The CDR3 is 14 amino acids. Germline values: CDR1 KGHSH, CDR2 LQKENI. The CDR3, as DNA: TGTGCCAGCTCACCCCCGAGCAGGGTCGACAACTACACCTTC. Translation: CASSPPSRVDNYTF.

This chain connects TRBV5-5 to TRBJ1-5, with D possibly being TRBD1 (5 bases). Germline values: CDR1 SGHKS, CDR2 YYEKEE (reference sequence). This CDR3 is 16 amino acids long. Trimming removed 0 bases at V and 3 bases at J, with 13 bases between. CDR3 sequence: CASSLEQGIANQPQHF. The CDR3 DNA follows: TGTGCCAGCAGCTTGGAGCAGGGAATCGCCAATCAGCCCCAGCATTTT. Looking up the rest from reference TRBV5-5 and TRBJ1-5 gives the full variable domain: DAGVTQSPTHLIKTRGQQVTLRCSPISGHKSVSWYQQVLGQGPQFIFQYYEKEERGRGNFPDRFSARQFPNYSSELNVNALLLGDSALYLCASSLEQGIANQPQHFGDGTRLSIL.

This clone was seen just once. The chain is built from TRBV11-3 and TRBJ2-3, with D tentatively TRBD2 (6 bases). This CDR3 spans 18 amino acids. Germline V lookup: CDR1 SGHNT, CDR2 YENEEA. The V end lost 5 bases, the J end lost 3 bases, and 24 bases lay between the germline ends. CDR3 sequence (DNA): TGTGCCAGCAGCCGTGGGCCAACTAGCTTTGGTGCGACAGATACGCAGTATTTT. Its translation is CASSRGPTSFGATDTQYF.

CDR3 region: CASSSQGQGTEAFF. The DNA for the CDR3 is TGTGCCAGCAGCTCCCAGGGACAGGGGACTGAAGCTTTCTTT. This chain uses TRBV5-4 with TRBJ1-1; TRBD1 matches at 10 bases. The ends lost 3 bases at V and 5 bases at J; junction bases unmatched: 4. Germline assignment: CDR1 SGHNT and CDR2 YYREEE (reference sequence). This CDR3 spans 14 amino acids.

The CDR3 DNA reads TGCGCCAGCAGCTTGGACGACAGGGGGGTATATGGCTACACCTTC. This encodes CASSLDDRGVYGYTF. The chain combines TRBV5-1 with TRBJ1-2; TRBD1 matches at 9 bases. The J segment lost 5 bases and the V segment lost 0 bases, leaving 5 bases of the junction unmatched. CDR1 and CDR2 (germline): SGHRS, YFSETQ. The CDR3 extends over 15 amino acids.

The chain is built from TRBV7-8 and TRBJ2-1; TRBD2 agrees at 15 bases. CDR1 and CDR2 (germline): SGHVS, FQNEAQ. This CDR3 spans 16 amino acids. Trimming took 5 bases from V and 7 from J; bases not matched to a gene: 6. CDR3: CASSAPGLAGGNEQFF. The CDR3, as DNA: TGTGCCAGCAGCGCACCGGGACTAGCGGGAGGAAATGAGCAGTTCTTC. The variable domain in full, with the rest retrieved from reference TRBV7-8 and TRBJ2-1, is GAGVSQSPRYKVAKRGQDVALRCDPISGHVSLFWYQQALGQGPEFLTYFQNEAQLDKSGLPSDRFFAERPEGSVSTLKIQRTQQEDSAVYLCASSAPGLAGGNEQFFGPGTRLTVL.

The genes are TRBV2 and TRBJ2-4; a possible D gene is TRBD1 (6 bases). This CDR3 has 18 residues. The V gene lost 6 bases and the J gene lost 0 bases, with 21 bases spanning the gap. Per germline, CDR1 SNHLY and CDR2 FYNNEI. The DNA for the CDR3 is TGTGCCAGCAGCGCCATCACGACAGGACGTCTAGCCAAAAACATTCAGTACTTC. Amino acids: CASSAITTGRLAKNIQYF.

The chain couples TRBV7-2 to TRBJ1-2, with D perhaps matching TRBD1 (6 bases). Germline V gives CDR1 SGHTA, CDR2 FQGNSA. The V and J ends lost 3 bases and 7 bases respectively, with 9 bases between them. This CDR3 comprises 12 residues. The CDR3 sequence: CASSFRGGGYTF. CDR3 in DNA: TGTGCCAGCAGCTTCAGGGGCGGTGGCTACACCTTC.

The V gene is TRBV5-4, the J gene TRBJ1-1; D unresolved. The CDR3 has 14 residues. Trimming pared 5 bases from V and 0 bases from J, leaving 11 bases between. CDR1 and CDR2 from the germline V gene are SGHNT and YYREEE (reference sequence). CDR3 coding DNA: TGTGCCAGCAGGGAGGCGACAATGAACACTGAAGCTTTCTTT. Residues: CASREATMNTEAFF.

This clone turned up a few times. The rearrangement links TRBV27 to TRBJ1-2; TRBD1 matches 7 bases. Trimming at V came to 2 bases and at J to 8 bases, leaving 14 bases not matched to a gene. From germline, CDR1 is MNHEY and CDR2 SMNVEV (reference sequence). The CDR3 is 16 residues long. DNA of the CDR3: TGTGCCAGCAGTTTAGCCCTAACAGGGGCCCCGGGGGGCTACACCTTC. Translation gives CASSLALTGAPGGYTF.